One sample yielded the 15 T cell receptor beta chains listed below, sequenced in a study of shared clonotypes between healthy human individuals. TCRdb's copy holds only in-frame clones and misses some; the assay was immunoSEQ multiplex PCR. The sample has more than 2,000,000 clones, just over 90% seen once; the top ten hold 0.39%. Specimen: naive CD4+ T cells from PBMCs. Subset here: CD45RA+ positively selected. Source of these receptors: a man aged 18 to 29 in good health. Some clones in this sample may be carry-over from other donors' samples.

This chain uses TRBV5-1 with TRBJ2-3; D may be TRBD2 (6 bases). V was clipped by 3 bases and J by 0 bases, with 17 bases between them. The CDR3 has 17 residues. Germline V gene sequence: CDR1 SGHRS, CDR2 YFSETQ. CDR3: CASSSGLPLRSTDTQYF. The CDR3 bases are TGCGCCAGCAGCTCGGGACTCCCATTGCGAAGCACAGATACGCAGTATTTT.

The chain links TRBV28 to TRBJ2-7; a possible D gene is TRBD2 (6 bases). The CDR3 has 14 amino acids. V lost 5 bases, J lost 1 base, and 12 bases lay in between. CDR1 MDHEN and CDR2 SYDVKM come from the germline V gene. The CDR3 here is CASSGGWRSYEQYF. The CDR3 DNA reads TGTGCCAGCAGTGGGGGGTGGCGATCCTACGAGCAGTACTTC.

Turning to this clone: Additional DNA sequences in this sample encode the identical CDR3. This chain connects TRBV9 to TRBJ2-6; 9 bases agree with TRBD1. Germline CDR1 SGDLS, CDR2 YYNGEE. The V segment lost 3 bases and the J segment 2 bases; nucleotides outside the gene matches: 0. This CDR3 region has 15 residues. This CDR3 is CASSGQGAGANVLTF. Written as DNA, the CDR3 is TGTGCCAGCAGCGGACAGGGGGCTGGGGCCAACGTCCTGACTTTC.

The gene calls are TRBV4-2 and TRBJ1-5, with 7 bases lining up with TRBD1. Germline V gene data show CDR1 as LGHNA and CDR2 as YNFKEQ. The CDR3 consists of 15 residues. With 3 bases clipped from V and 3 bases from J, the junction kept 5 bases outside the gene matches. This CDR3 is CASSQARGHNQPQHF. The CDR3 nucleotides are TGTGCCAGCAGCCAGGCAAGGGGGCACAATCAGCCCCAGCATTTT.

This clone is a singleton in its sample. J is TRBJ1-1 and V is TRBV6-6; D remains ambiguous. V lost 7 bases and J lost 0, with 15 bases in between. CDR3 length: 15 residues. Germline assignment: CDR1 MNHNY and CDR2 SVGAGI (reference sequence). CDR3 residues: CASMMYPGLNTEAFF. DNA for the CDR3: TGTGCCAGCATGATGTATCCGGGATTGAACACTGAAGCTTTCTTT.

This clone is a singleton in its sample. The rearrangement links TRBV7-2 to TRBJ2-1; the match to TRBD1 covers 12 bases. Germline loops: CDR1 SGHTA, CDR2 FQGNSA. With V trimmed by 5 bases and J by 0 bases, 5 bases remained unmatched. The CDR3 runs to 17 residues. The CDR3 region has the DNA TGTGCCAGCAGCCCTGGGGACAGGGGGCGCTCCTACAATGAGCAGTTCTTC. Translating gives CASSPGDRGRSYNEQFF.

The V call is TRBV10-3, the J call TRBJ2-7, with TRBD2 identical over 8 bases. V lost 8 bases and J lost 4; bases outside the gene matches: 19. CDR1 is ENHRY, CDR2 SYGVKD, per germline. This CDR3 is 17 amino acids long. For the CDR3, the DNA is TGTGCCATCGATGTCCTAGCGGGTGGCGGGGTTGGGTACGAGCAGTACTTC. Translated, it gives CAIDVLAGGGVGYEQYF.

The chain employs TRBV29-1 and TRBJ1-1, with unresolved D. CDR1 is SQVTM, CDR2 ANQGSEA, per germline. This CDR3 region has 12 residues. V shed 3 bases and J shed 8 bases, with 13 bases lying between them. The CDR3 here is CSVDTLSLEAFF. The CDR3 DNA reads TGCAGCGTTGATACCCTTTCCCTAGAAGCTTTCTTT.

The chain carries TRBV7-8 and TRBJ2-1, with 9 nucleotides matching TRBD2. The CDR3 totals 14 residues. V was pared by 1 base and J by 10 bases, with 5 bases of the junction left unmatched. Germline-derived CDR1 and CDR2 are SGHVS and FQNEAQ. The CDR3 reads CASSLELAGVEQFF. The CDR3 bases are TGTGCCAGCAGCTTAGAACTAGCGGGTGTAGAGCAGTTCTTC.

CDR3 amino acids: CASSQDMTAQYF. The CDR3 DNA follows: TGCGCCAGCAGCCAAGATATGACGGCGCAGTATTTT. This chain links TRBV4-3 with TRBJ2-3; D remains unclear. Germline loops: CDR1 LGHNA, CDR2 YSLEER. Trimming left V 0 bases short and J 10 bases short, with 8 bases between. The CDR3 is 12 amino acids.

The chain carries TRBV7-2 and TRBJ1-3; no definite D call. The CDR3 loop spans 14 amino acids. V shed 5 bases and J shed 4 bases, with 12 bases lying between them. Per the germline V gene, CDR1 is SGHTA and CDR2 is FQGNSA. CDR3 protein: CASSALGGGNTIYF. CDR3 nucleotides: TGTGCCAGCAGCGCCCTAGGTGGAGGAAACACCATATATTTT.

The chain has TRBV29-1 and TRBJ2-2; TRBD2 aligns across 8 bases. The CDR3 spans 15 residues. V gave up 6 bases and J gave up 0 bases; unmatched junction bases: 6. In germline, CDR1 is SQVTM, CDR2 ANQGSEA. The CDR3 loop is CSVSTLAANTGELFF. The DNA for the CDR3 is TGCAGCGTGTCAACACTAGCGGCGAACACCGGGGAGCTGTTTTTT.

For this clone: The sample contains more than one DNA sequence encoding this CDR3. The CDR3 DNA follows: TGTGCCAGCAGCTTAGTGACCGGGGAGCTGTTTTTT. Its protein is CASSLVTGELFF. V usage is TRBV7-9 and J usage is TRBJ2-2; D is uncertain. CDR3 length: 12 amino acids. Trimming removed 1 base from V and 5 bases from J, with 2 bases in between. Germline-derived CDR1 and CDR2 are SEHNR and FQNEAQ (reference sequence).

V and J are TRBV6-1 and TRBJ2-1; no clear D gene. Germline V gene lookup returns CDR1 MNHNS and CDR2 SASEGT. The ends were cut back, 1 base at V and 6 bases at J, with 13 bases in the middle. CDR3 length: 15 residues. The CDR3 DNA sequence: TGTGCCAGCAGTGAAGGGGGTAGTATCCCCAATGAGCAGTTCTTC. Translating it yields CASSEGGSIPNEQFF.

This chain joins TRBV30 and TRBJ1-4; tentative D call: TRBD1 (6 bases). V lost 2 bases and J lost 4, with 14 bases in between. Germline CDR1 and CDR2: GTSNPN and SVGIG (reference sequence). The CDR3 is 15 residues long. CDR3 sequence reads: CAWSRGQGFNEKLFF. The CDR3 DNA reads TGTGCCTGGAGTAGGGGACAAGGGTTTAATGAAAAACTGTTTTTT.